The T cell receptor (beta chain) under discussion was sequenced for a study of identical twins. MiXCR, applied by TCRdb to the 5' RACE reads, yields one record per CDR3 protein. The sample lists 690,000 or so distinct CDR3 sequences, less than 10% occurring once. This CDR3 is 14 amino acids long. Germline values: CDR1 MNHEY, CDR2 SMNVEV (reference sequence). Trimming pared 1 base from V and 2 bases from J, leaving 9 bases between. Study conclusions and caveats: Models underestimated out-of-frame TCR alpha sharing in monozygotic twins.

In this sample, this clonotype turned up a few times. Its specificity is unknown. Separately, the same data were catalogued under a study of yellow fever vaccine responses in identical twins.

The receptor was derived from a young woman in good health. The chain couples TRBV27 to TRBJ2-7; D is undetermined. Sequences were obtained from PBMCs. The CDR3, as DNA: TGTGCCAGCAGTTTATACTACCCTGCCTACGAGCAGTACTTC. Its protein is CASSLYYPAYEQYF.